The 7 T cell receptor beta chains below all came from one sample that was sequenced in a study of T cell responses to AZD1222 COVID-19 vaccine. Clones were sequenced by immunoSEQ multiplex PCR, and TCRdb holds only the in-frame ones, with some missing. This table holds roughly 100,000 clones, roughly 87% found once. The material was peripheral blood, obtained on day 0 of AZD1222 vaccination. The origin of the receptors is an adult in good health.

This clone showed up just once. This sequence joins TRBV7-6 and TRBJ1-1; 7 nucleotides line up with TRBD1. The CDR3 is 15 amino acids. The V gene's germline CDR1 is SGHVS and CDR2 FNYEAQ. Unmatched junction bases numbered 10, after V lost 5 bases and J lost 4 bases. CDR3 DNA: TGTGCCAGCAGCCCAAAGGGGGCGCAGCGCACTGAAGCTTTCTTT. This codes for CASSPKGAQRTEAFF.

This clone was found once. This chain joins TRBV5-1 and TRBJ2-4; possibly TRBD1 for D (6 bases). In germline, CDR1 is SGHRS, CDR2 YFSETQ. Trimming left V 4 bases short and J 0 bases short, with 11 bases between. CDR3 length: 15 amino acids. This chain's CDR3 is CASSKDRLAKNIQYF. CDR3 coding DNA: TGCGCCAGCAGCAAGGACAGACTAGCCAAAAACATTCAGTACTTC.

This sequence joins TRBV18 and TRBJ2-7; D uncertain. V was pared by 3 bases and J by 3 bases, with 15 bases between. The germline V gene has CDR1 KGHSH and CDR2 LQKENI. The CDR3 totals 15 residues. CDR3 coding DNA: TGTGCCAGCTCACCCCCCGGCCACAAGGTCTACGAGCAGTACTTC. It specifies CASSPPGHKVYEQYF.

This chain joins TRBV19 and TRBJ2-3; D may be TRBD2 (6 bases). Trimming shortened V by 3 bases and J by 6 bases, and 10 bases separated the two germline ends. The CDR3 covers 13 residues. The V gene's germline CDR1 is LNHDA and CDR2 SQIVND (reference sequence). The CDR3 region is CASSMWGEDTQYF. DNA of the CDR3: TGTGCCAGTAGTATGTGGGGGGAGGATACGCAGTATTTT.

This rearrangement joins TRBV11-1 to TRBJ1-5; D remains ambiguous. This CDR3 has 13 amino acids. With 3 bases removed from V and 5 bases from J, the gap between germline ends came to 8 bases. Per the germline V gene, CDR1 is SGHAT and CDR2 is FQDESV (reference sequence). CDR3 protein: CASSFSEDQPQHF. Here the CDR3 DNA reads TGTGCCAGCAGCTTCTCTGAGGATCAGCCCCAGCATTTT.

This clone was recorded a few times. The chain has TRBV7-2 and TRBJ2-7; D remains ambiguous. Trimming stripped 0 bases from V and 1 base from J, with 10 bases between. The CDR3 is 15 amino acids. Germline CDR1 reads SGHTA; CDR2 reads FQGNSA. The CDR3 coding sequence is TGTGCCAGCAGCTTAGCGAAAGGCCTTTCCTACGAGCAGTACTTC. Its translation: CASSLAKGLSYEQYF.

This chain connects TRBV7-2 to TRBJ2-3, with 7 bases aligning to TRBD1. CDR1 and CDR2 from the germline V gene are SGHTA and FQGNSA. Trimming at V came to 5 bases and at J to 4 bases, leaving 9 bases not matched to a gene. The CDR3 has 15 residues. CDR3 DNA sequence: TGTGCCAGCAGCCCGAGGGCAGGGGGAGCAGATACGCAGTATTTT. As protein: CASSPRAGGADTQYF.